The rows below give T cell receptor beta chains drawn from one sample of a study of shared clonotypes between healthy human individuals. Clones were read by immunoSEQ multiplex PCR, and TCRdb kept only the in-frame ones, dropping some. Seen here are 950,000 to 1,100,000 clones, about four fifths observed once, and the top ten hold roughly 0.61%. Specimen: memory CD4+ T cells from PBMCs. These receptors were collected from a man younger than 35 in good health. Some clones in this sample may be carry-over from other donors' samples. Each CDR3 is given with its conserved first and last residue. A D gene is named only where the DNA matches it firmly. Clone size, where shown, is once, few, many, or a class for clones that have expanded.

d_call	j_call	clone_size	v_call	cdr3_nt	cdr3_aa
TRBD2	TRBJ2-7	NA	TRBV5-1	TGCGCCAGCAGCGGGACTAGCGGGGGGAGTGAGCAGTACTTC	CASSGTSGGSEQYF
NA	TRBJ1-5	NA	TRBV6-1	TGTGCCAGCACAACCTCCAATCAGCCCCAGCATTTT	CASTTSNQPQHF
NA	TRBJ2-2	NA	TRBV5-1	TGCGCCAGCAGCCCGAACACCGGGGAGCTGTTTTTT	CASSPNTGELFF
NA	TRBJ2-1	NA	TRBV7-7	TGTGCCAGCAGCCGTAACAGAGACAATGAGCAGTTCTTC	CASSRNRDNEQFF
NA	TRBJ1-2	NA	TRBV6-1	TGTGCCAGCATCCGGCCGGCCTATGGCTACACCTTC	CASIRPAYGYTF
NA	TRBJ2-5	NA	TRBV28	TGTGCCAGCAGTTTATCCCAAAGGGCAGAGACCCAGTACTTC	CASSLSQRAETQYF
NA	TRBJ1-4	NA	TRBV4-1	TGCGCCAGCAGCCAAGATCTGGTATCACTGTTTTTT	CASSQDLVSLFF
TRBD2	TRBJ2-7	NA	TRBV5-6	TGTGCCAGCAGCCGGGGACTAGCGGGAGTCTATTACGAGCAGTACTTC	CASSRGLAGVYYEQYF
TRBD1	TRBJ2-2	NA	TRBV7-2	TGTGCCAGCAGCTTATTATTTGGAGGGACAGGGGGCACCGGGGAGCTGTTTTTT	CASSLLFGGTGGTGELFF
TRBD1	TRBJ1-3	NA	TRBV7-9	TGTGCCAGCAGCCCCCGACAGGGTGCCTCTGGAAACACCATATATTTT	CASSPRQGASGNTIYF
NA	TRBJ2-4	NA	TRBV25-1	TGTGCCAGCAGTCCGGACACCAAGGGCATTCAGTACTTC	CASSPDTKGIQYF
TRBD1	TRBJ2-2	NA	TRBV5-1	TGCGCCAGCAGCTTGATAGGGGGCCTCGACACCGGGGAGCTGTTTTTT	CASSLIGGLDTGELFF
TRBD2	TRBJ2-1	NA	TRBV6-4	TGTGCCAGCAGCGTAGCGGGAGGGCCGAGCAATGAGCAGTTCTTC	CASSVAGGPSNEQFF
TRBD2	TRBJ2-2	once	TRBV5-4	TGTGCCAGCAGCCCCCCGGGACTAGTGACGAACACCGGGGAGCTGTTTTTT	CASSPPGLVTNTGELFF
NA	TRBJ2-3	NA	TRBV7-9	TGTGCCAGCAGCTTCGGAGGGTTTGATACGCAGTATTTT	CASSFGGFDTQYF
NA	TRBJ2-4	NA	TRBV27	TGTGCCAGCAGTTTATTCGTGCAGGGAAACATTCAGTACTTC	CASSLFVQGNIQYF
NA	TRBJ1-2	NA	TRBV5-1	TGCGCCAGCAGCCTGGAAGGGGTTGGCTACACCTTC	CASSLEGVGYTF
NA	TRBJ2-1	NA	TRBV2	TGTGCCAGCAAACCGGGAACCCCACCTCATGAGCAGTTCTTC	CASKPGTPPHEQFF
NA	TRBJ1-3	NA	TRBV2	TGTGCCAGCAGTGTAGAGGGTTCTGGAAACACCATATATTTT	CASSVEGSGNTIYF
TRBD2	TRBJ2-5	NA	TRBV2	TGTGCCAGCAGCCCCGACGGGAGGATGCGCGAGACCCAGTACTTC	CASSPDGRMRETQYF
NA	TRBJ2-7	NA	TRBV9	TGTGCCAGCAGCGGGAGGGACAGCCAGCTTAAGTACGAGCAGTACTTC	CASSGRDSQLKYEQYF
NA	TRBJ2-7	NA	TRBV21-1	TGTGCCAGCAGTCGACAGGGGTCTACTGTTGTACTGTACTTC	CASSRQGSTVVLYF
NA	TRBJ2-6	few	TRBV9	TGTGCCAGCAGCCCCTGGGACTCCCGCTCTGGGGCCAACGTCCTGACTTTC	CASSPWDSRSGANVLTF
TRBD2	TRBJ2-6	NA	TRBV18	TGTGCCAGCTCGTCGGGGAGGGAGGCCGGGGCCAACGTCCTGACTTTC	CASSSGREAGANVLTF
TRBD2	TRBJ2-1	few	TRBV5-1	TGCGCCAGCAGCTTGACTAGCGGGAGTACTGAGCAGTTCTTC	CASSLTSGSTEQFF
NA	TRBJ1-1	NA	TRBV6-5	TGTGCCAGCAGGTACAGCAGGGGCACTGAAGCTTTCTTT	CASRYSRGTEAFF
TRBD2	TRBJ2-5	once	TRBV5-8	TGTGCCAGCAGCTTGGGACTAGCGGGAGTGTCAGAGACCCAGTACTTC	CASSLGLAGVSETQYF
NA	TRBJ2-1	NA	TRBV7-9	TGTGCCAGCAGCTCCCTTTTGGGACGGCTGGAGCAGTTCTTC	CASSSLLGRLEQFF
NA	TRBJ2-7	NA	TRBV18	TGTGCCAGCTCACCAGGAATGAGAACAGTCTCCTACGAGCAGTACTTC	CASSPGMRTVSYEQYF
TRBD1	TRBJ1-2	NA	TRBV2	TGTGCCAGCAGACCGAACAGGGGAGGTCCCTATGGCTACACCTTC	CASRPNRGGPYGYTF
TRBD1	TRBJ1-1	NA	TRBV7-2	TGTGCCAGCAGCTTACGACCCCGGGACAGGGGGCAGTGGGCTTTCTTT	CASSLRPRDRGQWAFF
TRBD2	TRBJ2-7	NA	TRBV28	TGTGCCAGCAGTTTGAGACTAGCGGGAGCCAATGAGCAGTACTTC	CASSLRLAGANEQYF
NA	TRBJ1-4	NA	TRBV7-9	TGTGCGTGTAGCGGGGGTTCGAATGAAAAACTGTTTTTT	CACSGGSNEKLFF
TRBD2	TRBJ2-1	NA	TRBV4-3	TGCGCCAGCAGCCAAGAGGCCACTAGCGGAGTTGCAAAGTTCTTC	CASSQEATSGVAKFF
NA	TRBJ2-5	NA	TRBV18	TGTGCCAGCTTACCCCAGCGGGCCGCGAAAGAGACCCAGTACTTC	CASLPQRAAKETQYF
TRBD1	TRBJ1-5	NA	TRBV7-8	TGTGCCAGCAGCTTAGCAGACAGGGGAAGCAATCAGCCCCAGCATTTT	CASSLADRGSNQPQHF
NA	TRBJ2-7	NA	TRBV29-1	TGCAGCGTTGCGTGGCAGGGTTCCTACGAGCAGTACTTC	CSVAWQGSYEQYF
TRBD2	TRBJ2-5	NA	TRBV5-1	TGCGCCAGCAGCTTGGTGGGATTAGCGGGACCCCAAGAGACCCAGTACTTC	CASSLVGLAGPQETQYF
TRBD2	TRBJ2-5	NA	TRBV9	TGTGCCAGCAGCCCAGGCCCCGGGAGGGAGACCCAGTACTTC	CASSPGPGRETQYF
TRBD2	TRBJ2-5	NA	TRBV6-5	TGTGCCAGCAGTTACTCGACGGGAGGTGAGACCCAGTACTTC	CASSYSTGGETQYF
TRBD1	TRBJ1-1	NA	TRBV2	TGTGCCAGTACCGGACAGGGGAACACTGAAGCTTTCTTT	CASTGQGNTEAFF
NA	TRBJ1-1	NA	TRBV5-1	TGCGCCAGCAGCCCCCCGCAGGGGCGCACTGAAGCTTTCTTT	CASSPPQGRTEAFF
TRBD2	TRBJ2-2	NA	TRBV14	TGTGCCAGCAGGCGGACTAGCGGGAACACCGGGGAGCTGTTTTTT	CASRRTSGNTGELFF
NA	TRBJ1-2	few	TRBV4-2	TGTGCCAGCAGCCAACTGGAGACGAACGGGGGGGGCTATGGCTACACCTTC	CASSQLETNGGGYGYTF
TRBD2	TRBJ2-1	few	TRBV5-1	TGCGCCAGCACCGACCGCGGGAGCTCCTACAATGAGCAGTTCTTC	CASTDRGSSYNEQFF
NA	TRBJ2-7	NA	TRBV5-4	TGTGCCAGCAGCTTCTCTGCCCACGAGCAGTACTTC	CASSFSAHEQYF
NA	TRBJ1-1	many	TRBV9	TGTGCCAGCAGCGTAATCGGGGTGGGGGTAGGCGAAGCTTTCTTT	CASSVIGVGVGEAFF
NA	TRBJ1-2	NA	TRBV5-1	TGCGCCAGCAGCTGGGGACAAGGGGACGGCTATGGCTACACCTTC	CASSWGQGDGYGYTF
NA	TRBJ1-5	NA	TRBV27	TGTGCCACCCACCGGAATGGTGTCAATCAGCCCCAGCATTTT	CATHRNGVNQPQHF
TRBD1	TRBJ2-5	NA	TRBV7-2	TGTGCCAGCAGCCGTGGACAGGGCCTCCAAGAGACCCAGTACTTC	CASSRGQGLQETQYF
TRBD2	TRBJ2-1	NA	TRBV28	TGTGCCAGCAGTTTAAGTAGCGGGAGGGCATATAATGAGCAGTTCTTC	CASSLSSGRAYNEQFF
TRBD1	TRBJ2-1	few	TRBV19	TGTGCCAGTAGTCAAAGGACAGGCGACAACAATGAGCAGTTCTTC	CASSQRTGDNNEQFF
TRBD1	TRBJ1-1	NA	TRBV28	TGTGCCAGCACCCGACAGGGGCGGACTGAAGCTTTCTTT	CASTRQGRTEAFF
NA	TRBJ1-2	NA	TRBV18	TGTGCCAGCTCACCGGACAGCTTGAGTGACTATGGCTACACCTTC	CASSPDSLSDYGYTF
NA	TRBJ2-7	many	TRBV11-2	TGTGCCAGCAGCTTAGATTGGGCAGGGGCCATCTACGAGCAGTACTTC	CASSLDWAGAIYEQYF